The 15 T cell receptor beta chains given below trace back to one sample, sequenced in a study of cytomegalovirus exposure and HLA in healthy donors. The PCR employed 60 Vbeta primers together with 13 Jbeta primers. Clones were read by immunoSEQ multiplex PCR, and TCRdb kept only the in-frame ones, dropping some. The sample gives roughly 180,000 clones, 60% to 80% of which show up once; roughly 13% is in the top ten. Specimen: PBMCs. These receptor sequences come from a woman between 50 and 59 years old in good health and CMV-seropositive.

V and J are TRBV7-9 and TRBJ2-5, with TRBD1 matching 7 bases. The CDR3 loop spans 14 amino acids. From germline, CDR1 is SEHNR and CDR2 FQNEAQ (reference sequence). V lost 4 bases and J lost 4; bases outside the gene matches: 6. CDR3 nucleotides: TGTGCCAGCAGCTCGCCGGGACAGAGAGAGACCCAGTACTTC. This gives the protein CASSSPGQRETQYF.

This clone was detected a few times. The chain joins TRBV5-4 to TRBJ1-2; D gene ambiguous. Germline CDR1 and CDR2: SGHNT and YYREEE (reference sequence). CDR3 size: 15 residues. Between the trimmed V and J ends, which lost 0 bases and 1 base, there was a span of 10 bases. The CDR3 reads CASSLVGTVNYGYTF. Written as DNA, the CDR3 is TGTGCCAGCAGCTTGGTTGGAACAGTTAACTATGGCTACACCTTC.

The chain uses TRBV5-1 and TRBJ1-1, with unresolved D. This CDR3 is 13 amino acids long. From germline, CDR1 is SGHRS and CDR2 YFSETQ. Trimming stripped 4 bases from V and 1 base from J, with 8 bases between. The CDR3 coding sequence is TGCGCCAGCAGCAGAGGCGGGAACACTGAAGCTTTCTTT. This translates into CASSRGGNTEAFF.

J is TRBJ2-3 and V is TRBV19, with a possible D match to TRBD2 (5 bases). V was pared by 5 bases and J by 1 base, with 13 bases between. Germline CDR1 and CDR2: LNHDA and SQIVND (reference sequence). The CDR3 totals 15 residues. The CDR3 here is CASSFGSLGTDTQYF. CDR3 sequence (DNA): TGTGCCAGTAGTTTTGGGAGTCTGGGCACAGATACGCAGTATTTT.

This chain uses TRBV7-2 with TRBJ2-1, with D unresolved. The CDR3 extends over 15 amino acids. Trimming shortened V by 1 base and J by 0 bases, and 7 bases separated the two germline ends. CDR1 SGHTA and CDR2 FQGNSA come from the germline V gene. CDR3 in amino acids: CASSLDRSSYNEQFF. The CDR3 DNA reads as TGTGCCAGCAGCTTAGACCGGAGCTCCTACAATGAGCAGTTCTTC.

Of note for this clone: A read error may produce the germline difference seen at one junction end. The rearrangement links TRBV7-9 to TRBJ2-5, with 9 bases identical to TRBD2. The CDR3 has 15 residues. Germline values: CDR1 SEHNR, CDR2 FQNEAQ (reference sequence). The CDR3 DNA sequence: TGTTCCAGCAGCTTAAGGCGGGGGGGCCGGGAGACCCAGTACTTC. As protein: CSSSLRRGGRETQYF.

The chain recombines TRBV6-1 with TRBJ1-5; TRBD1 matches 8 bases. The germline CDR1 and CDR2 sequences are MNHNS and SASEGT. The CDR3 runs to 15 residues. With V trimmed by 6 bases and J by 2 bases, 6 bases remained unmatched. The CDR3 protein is CASRRQGNGNQPQHF. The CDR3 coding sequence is TGTGCCAGCAGGCGACAGGGGAATGGCAATCAGCCCCAGCATTTT.

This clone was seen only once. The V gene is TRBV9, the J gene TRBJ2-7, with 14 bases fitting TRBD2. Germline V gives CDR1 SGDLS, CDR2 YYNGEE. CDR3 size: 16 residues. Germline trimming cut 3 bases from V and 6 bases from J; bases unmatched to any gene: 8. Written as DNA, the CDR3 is TGTGCCAGCAGCGCCCGGACTAGCGGGGGGCCCCGCGAGCAGTACTTC. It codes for CASSARTSGGPREQYF.

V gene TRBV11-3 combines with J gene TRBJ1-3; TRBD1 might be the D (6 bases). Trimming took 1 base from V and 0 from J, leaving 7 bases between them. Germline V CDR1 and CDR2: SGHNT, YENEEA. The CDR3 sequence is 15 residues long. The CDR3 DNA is TGTGCCAGCAGCTTAGGGGACAACTCTGGAAACACCATATATTTT. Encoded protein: CASSLGDNSGNTIYF.

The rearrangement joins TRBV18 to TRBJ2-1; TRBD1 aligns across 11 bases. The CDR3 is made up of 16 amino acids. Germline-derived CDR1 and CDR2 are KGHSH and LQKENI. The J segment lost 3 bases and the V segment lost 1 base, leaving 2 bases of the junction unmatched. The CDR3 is CASSPRGTGGYNEQFF. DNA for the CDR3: TGTGCCAGCTCACCACGTGGGACAGGGGGCTACAATGAGCAGTTCTTC.

The CDR3 DNA follows: TGTGCCAGCAGCTTAGGAAACAGGGCGGGTGAAGCTTTCTTT. It yields the protein CASSLGNRAGEAFF. The rearrangement joins TRBV11-2 to TRBJ1-1; possible D gene TRBD1, 6 bases. The germline V gene encodes CDR1 SGHAT and CDR2 FQNNGV. The CDR3 extends over 14 amino acids. V lost 1 base to trimming and J lost 7 bases, with 13 bases between them. Variable domain in full (rest from reference TRBV11-2 and TRBJ1-1): EAGVAQSPRYKIIEKRQSVAFWCNPISGHATLYWYQQILGQGPKLLIQFQNNGVVDDSQLPKDRFSAERLKGVDSTLKIQPAKLEDSAVYLCASSLGNRAGEAFFGQGTRLTVV.

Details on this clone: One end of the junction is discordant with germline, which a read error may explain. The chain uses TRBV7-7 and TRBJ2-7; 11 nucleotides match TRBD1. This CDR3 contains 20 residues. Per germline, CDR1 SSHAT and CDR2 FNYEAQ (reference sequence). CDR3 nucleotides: TGTGCTAGCAGCCACTTAGTAGGGCGCGGGACAGGGGGGATCTCCTACGAGCAGTACTTC. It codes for CASSHLVGRGTGGISYEQYF.

In nucleotides, the CDR3 is TGTGCCAGCAGCCAAGCGGGGCGGGGGGGCGAAGAGACCCAGTACTTC. Translation: CASSQAGRGGEETQYF. V usage is TRBV4-2 and J usage is TRBJ2-5, with TRBD2 identical over 9 bases. The germline V gene has CDR1 LGHNA and CDR2 YNFKEQ. The CDR3 has 16 amino acids. V lost 1 base, J lost 3 bases, and 6 bases stayed unmatched.

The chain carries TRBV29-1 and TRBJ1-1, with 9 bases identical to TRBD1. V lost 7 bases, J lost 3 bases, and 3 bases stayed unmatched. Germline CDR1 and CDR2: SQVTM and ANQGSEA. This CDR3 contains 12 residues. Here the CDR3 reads CSADRGYTEAFF. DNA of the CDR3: TGCAGCGCGGACAGGGGATACACTGAAGCTTTCTTT.

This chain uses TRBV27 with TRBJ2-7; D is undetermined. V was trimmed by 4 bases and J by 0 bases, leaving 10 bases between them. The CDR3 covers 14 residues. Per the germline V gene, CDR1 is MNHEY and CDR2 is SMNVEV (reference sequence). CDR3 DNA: TGTGCCAGCAGTTCCTACTCGGTCTCCTACGAGCAGTACTTC. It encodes CASSSYSVSYEQYF.